This entry lists 13 T cell receptor beta chains sequenced from one sample in a study of tumor-infiltrating lymphocytes in primary liver carcinoma. Co-extraction of RNA and DNA was performed on about 19-32 mg of unsorted bulk tissue. From 500 ng total RNA, TCR beta cDNA was generated with a primer in the constant region. Libraries for TCR beta were built through three nested multiplex PCR rounds, which together made up a slightly modified ARM-PCR procedure. PCR rounds one and two used TRBV1-TRBV30 forward primers with a C-beta reverse primer for around 10 cycles each. MiXCR, applied by TCRdb to the multiplex PCR reads, yields one record per CDR3 protein. The sample shows around 120,000 distinct CDR3 sequences, about 68% of them seen only once. The sequenced material came from liver tumor tissue from sampling region 1. Subset of the sample: tumor region T1, superior pole. The receptors come from a woman aged 55 to 70 with primary liver carcinoma and hepatitis B virus infection.

This clonotype was seen just once. The germline gene is not matched at one end of the junction; a read error may be the cause. The chain has TRBV29-1 and TRBJ2-1; unclear D gene. Germline CDR1 and CDR2: SQVTM and ANQGSEA. The CDR3 is 11 residues long. CDR3 residues: CGVVFGNEQFF. CDR3 bases: TGCGGCGTTGTGTTCGGTAATGAGCAATTCTTC.

Concerning this clonotype itself: This could be a read error, since a much larger clone is one nucleotide away. The genes are TRBV29-1 and TRBJ1-2; D gene ambiguous. Germline CDR1 and CDR2: SQVTM and ANQGSEA. Trimming left V 4 bases short and J 4 bases short, with 4 bases between. The CDR3 consists of 10 residues. This CDR3 is CSVGLYGYTF. The CDR3 bases are TGCAGCGTTGGGCTCTATGGCTACACCTTC.

Note on this clonotype: This may arise from a read error, as a much more abundant clone is one base away. The V gene is TRBV5-4, the J gene TRBJ2-5; no definite D call. V was pared by 5 bases and J by 1 base, with 15 bases between. Germline V gives CDR1 SGHNT, CDR2 YYREEE (reference sequence). The CDR3 loop spans 15 amino acids. The DNA for the CDR3 is TGTGCCAGCAGACCGCAAACGGCGACCCAAGAGACCCAGTACTTC. It is translated as CASRPQTATQETQYF.

Regarding this clonotype: No conserved phenylalanine or tryptophan is present at the end of the CDR3, so a read error is the likely explanation. No DNA is shown, since the ends of the CDR3 on it are uncertain; the CDR3 is the one TCRdb lists. The CDR3: CAWSEPVGYYYELYY. The chain uses TRBV30 and TRBJ2-7. The germline V gene encodes CDR1 GTSNPN and CDR2 SVGIG (reference sequence). The CDR3 is 15 residues long, ends included.

As to this clonotype: The junction departs from the called germline gene at one end, perhaps through a read error. This chain uses TRBV5-4 with TRBJ1-5, with TRBD1 matching over 8 bases. Germline CDR1 is SGHNT and CDR2 is YYREEE (reference sequence). The CDR3 is 15 amino acids. This CDR3 reads CASSLGAGGNQLQHF. CDR3 in DNA: TGTGCCAGCAGCTTGGGGGCAGGGGGCAACCAGCTCCAGCATTTT.

The chain couples TRBV10-3 to TRBJ2-1, with 8 bases matching TRBD2. There are 13 residues in the CDR3. V dropped 6 bases and J dropped 5; count of bases not matched to a gene: 3. Looked up from germline, CDR1 is ENHRY and CDR2 is SYGVKD. The CDR3 here is CAIRTSANNEQFF. The CDR3 coding sequence is TGTGCCATCAGGACTAGCGCCAACAATGAGCAGTTCTTC.

This clonotype occurred a few times. The rearrangement joins TRBV5-6 to TRBJ2-1; 8 positions match TRBD2. CDR1 and CDR2 from the germline V gene are SGHDT and YYEEEE. The CDR3 contains 16 residues. V was clipped by 3 bases and J by 7 bases; unmatched bases: 12. In DNA, the CDR3 is TGTGCCAGCAGCTGGGTCCCGGGACTAGAGGTAAATGAGCAGTTCTTC. Translating gives CASSWVPGLEVNEQFF.

Concerning this clonotype itself: Lacking the conserved final phenylalanine or tryptophan, this CDR3 likely reflects a read error. The CDR3 nucleotides read TGTGCCAGCAGTCGACAGGGCGGAGATACGCAGTATTTG. Amino acids: CASSRQGGDTQYL. The V and J genes are TRBV6-4 and TRBJ2-3; TRBD1 matches 7 bases. This CDR3 spans 13 amino acids. V shed 5 bases and J 5 bases; nucleotides not matched to a gene: 4. In germline, CDR1 is MRHNA, CDR2 SNTAGT.

The genes are TRBV2 and TRBJ1-2; D is unclear. CDR1 and CDR2 (germline): SNHLY, FYNNEI. The CDR3 sequence is 12 residues long. Trimming removed 8 bases at V and 2 bases at J, with 9 bases between. For the CDR3, the DNA is TGTGCCAGCGCGGGCGGGAACTATGGCTACACCTTC. This gives the protein CASAGGNYGYTF.

Of note for this clonotype: No conserved phenylalanine or tryptophan is present at the end of the CDR3, so a read error is the likely explanation. The DNA is omitted, as the CDR3 cannot be located on it reliably, and the CDR3 follows TCRdb's listing. The chain couples TRBV11-2 to TRBJ1-3; TRBD1 is the table's D call and was not checked against the DNA. Ends included, the CDR3 has 15 residues. Germline assignment: CDR1 SGHAT and CDR2 FQNNGV. The chain's CDR3 is CANSYDREPGNTINS.

The genes are TRBV28 and TRBJ2-5, with D maybe TRBD2 (6 bases). Germline V gene lookup returns CDR1 MDHEN and CDR2 SYDVKM. The CDR3 is made up of 14 amino acids. V lost 2 bases and J 5 bases, leaving 12 bases between the germline ends. The CDR3 protein is CASSLNVRGETQYF. CDR3 nucleotides: TGTGCCAGCAGTTTAAATGTCCGGGGGGAGACCCAGTACTTC.

To note about this clonotype: The junction departs from germline at one end; a sequencing error may be responsible. The chain couples TRBV11-2 to TRBJ2-5; the match to TRBD2 covers 15 bases. The CDR3 is 19 residues long. Germline V gene data show CDR1 as SGHAT and CDR2 as FQNNGV. CDR3: CAGSSFGLAGGSEQETQYF. DNA of the CDR3: TGTGCCGGCAGCTCCTTTGGACTAGCGGGAGGGTCGGAGCAAGAGACCCAGTACTTC.

Notes on this clonotype: A read error may be the cause here, since a much bigger clone is one base away. The chain employs TRBV29-1 and TRBJ2-1; 8 nucleotides match TRBD2. The CDR3 spans 13 residues. Germline assignment: CDR1 SQVTM and CDR2 ANQGSEA. The CDR3 spells CSVDLAGGGEQLF. The DNA for the CDR3 is TGCAGCGTTGATTTGGCGGGAGGTGGTGAGCAGCTCTTC.